The clone carrying this TCR beta chain has a handful of counts. Germline V lookup: CDR1 MDHEN, CDR2 SYDVKM. Trimming stripped 8 bases from V and 0 bases from J, with 5 bases between. The CDR3 covers 12 residues. This sample was taken from a study of blood T cells in healthy people across ages. It was with a sample-barcoded 5' primer and a J-beta primer mix that a second PCR of about 6 to 12 cycles was run. A template-switch adaptor that had 12 random nucleotides put a tag on each cDNA molecule. TCRdb redid the calling of the 5' RACE reads with MiXCR, one entry per CDR3 protein. The sample has roughly 1,000,000 distinct CDR3 sequences; approximately 25% are singletons. Sample donors were healthy Caucasian individuals that came from Russia, aged 6 to 90. The data also belong to a second study, concerning T cells of mothers and their children. This second study says: Mothers yielded over 8.5 million CDR3 reads, children about 3 million each. Overlap measured in related mother-child pairs was slightly, non-significantly higher than in unrelated pairs.

This chain uses TRBV28 with TRBJ1-3; the D is unclear. The receptor was isolated from a girl aged 2-10 years in good health. Source material: blood. The CDR3 loop reads CASADSGNTIYF. In DNA, the CDR3 is TGTGCCAGCGCAGACTCTGGAAACACCATATATTTT.